These T cell receptor beta chains were read from a single sample in a study of shared clonotypes between healthy human individuals. Repertoires were generated with immunoSEQ multiplex PCR, while TCRdb's copy carries only in-frame clones and drops some. This sample yields 2.3 million or so clones, of which over 90% are seen a single time; about 0.39% belongs to the top ten. Sample: naive CD4+ T cells from PBMCs. The receptors originated from a man between 18 and 29 years old in good health. Some clones in this sample may be carry-over from other donors' samples. Each CDR3 is given with its conserved first and last residue. The D gene is left open where the match is weak. Not every row has a clone size; where given, it reads once, few, many or a size class.

>TRBD2|TRBJ2-1|.|TRBV7-9|19
CASSFNPVLAGKTYNEQFF
TGTGCCAGCAGCTTCAACCCTGTACTAGCGGGTAAGACCTACAATGAGCAGTTCTTC
>TRBD1|TRBJ1-1|.|TRBV5-6|17
CASSTRTGGKVSTEAFF
TGTGCCAGCAGCACCCGGACAGGGGGCAAAGTGAGCACTGAAGCTTTCTTT
>.|TRBJ1-5|.|TRBV2|15
CASSERVYSNQPQHF
TGTGCCAGCAGTGAAAGAGTTTATAGCAATCAGCCCCAGCATTTT
>.|TRBJ2-1|.|TRBV6-1|14
CASSVGGDSNEQFF
TGTGCCAGCAGTGTGGGCGGGGACAGCAATGAGCAGTTCTTC
>.|TRBJ1-1|.|TRBV18|13
CASSNREDTEAFF
TGTGCCAGCTCGAACAGGGAGGACACTGAAGCTTTCTTT
>.|TRBJ2-7|.|TRBV5-6|16
CASSPAPHRALYEQYF
TGTGCCAGCAGCCCCGCCCCACACAGGGCTCTCTACGAGCAGTACTTC
>.|TRBJ2-7|.|TRBV7-2|15
CASSLDAPTGREQYF
TGTGCCAGCAGCTTAGACGCCCCGACGGGTCGTGAGCAGTACTTC
>.|TRBJ2-7|.|TRBV5-5|15
CASSLGIGNSYEQYF
TGTGCCAGCAGCTTGGGGATAGGTAACTCCTACGAGCAGTACTTC
>.|TRBJ2-3|.|TRBV4-2|14
CASSQAPSADTQYF
TGTGCCAGCAGCCAAGCCCCCTCTGCAGATACGCAGTATTTT
>.|TRBJ2-2|.|TRBV5-1|16
CASSTLTGGGTGELFF
TGCGCCAGCAGCACGCTCACAGGGGGAGGGACCGGGGAGCTGTTTTTT
>.|TRBJ2-1|.|TRBV2|14
CASIYTRPYNEQFF
TGTGCCAGCATTTACACCCGGCCTTACAATGAGCAGTTCTTC
>.|TRBJ1-1|.|TRBV28|16
CASSLSRRRLNTEAFF
TGTGCCAGCAGTTTATCAAGAAGACGGCTGAACACTGAAGCTTTCTTT
>.|TRBJ2-1|.|TRBV5-1|18
CASSSEGGGSYSYNEQFF
TGCGCCAGCAGCTCCGAAGGGGGCGGGAGTTACTCCTACAATGAGCAGTTCTTC
>.|TRBJ2-5|.|TRBV29-1|14
CSVEVVRRQETQYF
TGCAGCGTTGAAGTTGTCAGGCGCCAAGAGACCCAGTACTTC
>.|TRBJ2-7|.|TRBV5-6|18
CASSLYLPRTRPSAEQYF
TGTGCCAGCAGCTTATACTTACCAAGAACACGACCCAGCGCCGAGCAGTACTTC
>.|TRBJ1-4|.|TRBV25-1|15
CASSEYGATNEKLFF
TGTGCCAGCAGTGAATACGGGGCAACTAATGAAAAACTGTTTTTT
>.|TRBJ2-7|once|TRBV25-1|15
CASSDRQAPTYEQYF
TGTGCCAGCAGTGACCGACAGGCGCCCACCTACGAGCAGTACTTC
>TRBD1|TRBJ2-7|.|TRBV19|14
CASGDRGRRGEQYF
TGTGCCAGTGGAGACAGGGGTCGACGAGGTGAGCAGTACTTC
>TRBD1|TRBJ2-1|.|TRBV13|16
CASSTTGGSFYNEQFF
TGTGCCAGCAGCACTACAGGGGGAAGCTTTTACAATGAGCAGTTCTTC
>.|TRBJ1-5|.|TRBV30|14
CAWSVGSGRQPQHF
TGTGCCTGGAGTGTGGGCTCAGGACGTCAGCCCCAGCATTTT
>.|TRBJ1-1|.|TRBV6-1|14
CASSEAWTVTEAFF
TGTGCCAGCAGTGAAGCCTGGACGGTGACTGAAGCTTTCTTT
>TRBD2|TRBJ2-7|.|TRBV5-4|16
CASSLAELAGGGGEYF
TGTGCCAGCAGCTTGGCCGAATTAGCGGGAGGAGGGGGGGAGTACTTC
>TRBD1|TRBJ2-7|.|TRBV30|13
CAWGRDRGKEQYF
TGTGCCTGGGGCCGGGACAGGGGGAAAGAGCAGTACTTC
>TRBD2|TRBJ2-4|.|TRBV28|14
CASSPSTSGRKQYF
TGTGCCAGCAGCCCCAGCACTAGCGGGAGGAAGCAGTACTTC
>.|TRBJ2-1|.|TRBV18|13
CASSPGLVNEQFF
TGTGCCAGCTCACCGGGACTCGTAAATGAGCAGTTCTTC
>.|TRBJ2-5|.|TRBV5-1|15
CASKGSGTLQETQYF
TGCGCCAGCAAGGGGTCGGGAACGCTCCAAGAGACCCAGTACTTC
>TRBD1|TRBJ2-2|.|TRBV10-3|15
CAITGDREYGGELFF
TGTGCCATCACCGGCGACAGGGAATATGGCGGGGAGCTGTTTTTT
>TRBD1|TRBJ2-7|.|TRBV5-5|15
CASSLGTGRSYEQYF
TGTGCCAGCAGCTTGGGGACAGGTCGCTCCTACGAGCAGTACTTC
>TRBD1|TRBJ1-6|.|TRBV5-1|16
CASSSGYRGYNSPLHF
TGCGCCAGCAGCTCCGGGTACAGGGGGTATAATTCACCCCTCCACTTT
>.|TRBJ2-3|.|TRBV18|13
CASSPAAPDTQYF
TGTGCCAGCTCACCCGCCGCCCCAGATACGCAGTATTTT
>TRBD1|TRBJ2-3|.|TRBV18|17
CASSPFYGQGKADTQYF
TGTGCCAGCTCACCGTTTTATGGACAGGGGAAGGCAGATACGCAGTATTTT
>.|TRBJ2-5|.|TRBV5-1|15
CASSPDGRSGETQYF
TGCGCCAGCAGCCCCGATGGCAGATCGGGAGAGACCCAGTACTTC
>TRBD1|TRBJ1-1|.|TRBV30|16
CARKEHRGRDGTEAFF
TGTGCCCGGAAAGAACACAGGGGGCGGGACGGCACTGAAGCTTTCTTT
>.|TRBJ2-7|.|TRBV2|12
CASTLEGHEQYF
TGTGCCAGCACTTTGGAGGGTCACGAGCAGTACTTC
>TRBD1|TRBJ2-7|.|TRBV18|16
CASSPLRQGHSYEQYF
TGTGCCAGCTCACCATTACGACAGGGTCACTCCTACGAGCAGTACTTC
>.|TRBJ1-3|.|TRBV28|18
CASSSGRRQAPSGNTIYF
TGTGCCAGCAGTTCAGGGCGACGACAGGCCCCCTCTGGAAACACCATATATTTT
>.|TRBJ2-5|.|TRBV4-1|14
CASSQVSGPGTQYF
TGCGCCAGCAGCCAAGTCTCGGGCCCAGGTACCCAGTACTTC
>.|TRBJ2-1|once|TRBV15|12
CATSTAYNEQFF
TGTGCCACCAGCACCGCGTACAATGAGCAGTTCTTC
>.|TRBJ1-4|.|TRBV2|15
CASRMFQTTNEKLFF
TGTGCCAGCAGGATGTTCCAGACAACTAATGAAAAACTGTTTTTT
>.|TRBJ2-5|.|TRBV6-6|14
CASTAYSGTETQYF
TGTGCCAGCACCGCCTACAGCGGTACAGAGACCCAGTACTTC
>TRBD2|TRBJ2-7|.|TRBV5-1|13
CASSPSAGRGQYF
TGCGCCAGCAGCCCTTCTGCGGGGAGGGGCCAGTACTTC
>.|TRBJ2-1|.|TRBV28|14
CASSLVNQEVEQFF
TGTGCCAGCAGTTTAGTTAACCAAGAGGTTGAGCAGTTCTTC
>TRBD1|TRBJ2-7|.|TRBV7-2|15
CASSSGQGSVHEQYF
TGTGCCAGCAGCTCGGGACAGGGTTCCGTGCACGAGCAGTACTTC
>.|TRBJ2-3|.|TRBV4-2|14
CASSQDGLADTQYF
TGTGCCAGCAGCCAAGATGGATTGGCAGATACGCAGTATTTT